This TCR beta chain was sequenced during a study of blood T cell repertoires in COVID-19. About the study: Donors in the United States, Italy and Spain gave samples during acute or convalescent COVID-19. The analysed material was cDNA or gDNA that came from T cells, B-cell-depleted T cells, or PBMCs.

Source study methods: Counts of nucleated cells, estimated from reference gene primer amplification, were obtained. Repertoires were generated with immunoSEQ multiplex PCR, while TCRdb's copy carries only in-frame clones and drops some. V and J calls and clone size are those listed in that table; D and trimming were worked out from the DNA. Of roughly 140,000 clones listed, about 80% are singletons. This clone came up a few times. Germline CDR1 and CDR2: SGHRS and YFSETQ. The CDR3 has 15 amino acids. The V end was cut by 5 bases, the J end by 2 bases, with 15 bases between. The rearrangement uses TRBV5-1 and TRBJ2-3; D might be TRBD1 (6 bases). The sequencing sample was made of peripheral blood. The sequence derives from an elderly woman in a cohort sampled during active or convalescent COVID-19. The CDR3 nucleotides are TGCGCCAGCAGTGATACAGGGACCTACACAGATACGCAGTATTTT. Protein product: CASSDTGTYTDTQYF.